The 20 T cell receptor beta chains given below trace back to one sample, sequenced in a study of T cell clonotyping in hematopoietic cell transplantation. Assay: immunoSEQ multiplex PCR; the TCRdb copy retains only in-frame clones and omits some. This table holds around 15,000 clones, more than 75% found once. The specimen was PBMCs, collected 100 days after allogeneic stem cell transplant. The receptors shown here come from a male patient aged 60 to 75 who had an allogeneic stem cell transplant from a related donor, so the T cells may come from the graft donor. Some clones in this sample may be carry-over from other donors' samples.

The chain is built from TRBV28 and TRBJ1-2; TRBD1 might be the D (6 bases). CDR1 and CDR2 (germline): MDHEN, SYDVKM. V lost 7 bases and J 5 bases, leaving 17 bases between the germline ends. The CDR3 has 14 residues. For the CDR3, the DNA is TGTGCCAGCACCCGGGGGGCGGTAGGGTATGGCTACACCTTC. Translated, it gives CASTRGAVGYGYTF.

The V gene is TRBV20-1, the J gene TRBJ1-2; D gene uncertain. Germline V gene sequence: CDR1 DFQATT, CDR2 SNEGSKA (reference sequence). The CDR3 extends over 11 amino acids. Trimming left V 0 bases short and J 4 bases short, with 3 bases between. The CDR3 DNA sequence: TGCAGTGCTAGAGACAGCTATGGCTACACCTTC. This encodes CSARDSYGYTF.

The rearrangement links TRBV14 to TRBJ1-1; no reliable D call. The germline gives CDR1 SGHDN, CDR2 FVKESK. The CDR3 contains 11 residues. Trimming shortened V by 2 bases and J by 9 bases, and 7 bases separated the two germline ends. CDR3 region: CASSQTRKAFF. In DNA, the CDR3 is TGTGCCAGCAGCCAAACACGGAAAGCTTTCTTT.

V gene TRBV7-9 combines with J gene TRBJ1-6; the D gene is possibly TRBD1 (5 bases). Trimming left V 5 bases short and J 7 bases short, with 18 bases between. The CDR3 runs to 16 residues. Germline V gene data show CDR1 as SEHNR and CDR2 as FQNEAQ (reference sequence). CDR3 region: CASSLTGDGANSPLHF. In DNA, the CDR3 is TGTGCCAGCAGCCTGACGGGTGACGGGGCGAATTCACCCCTCCACTTT.

This clone was seen only once. The chain links TRBV5-4 to TRBJ2-3, with unresolved D. The CDR3 is made up of 11 amino acids. The V gene's germline CDR1 is SGHNT and CDR2 YYREEE (reference sequence). V was cut by 4 bases and J by 3 bases, with 3 bases left in between. The CDR3 reads CASSVTDTQYF. CDR3 bases: TGTGCCAGCAGCGTAACAGATACGCAGTATTTT.

Here the CDR3 DNA reads TGTGCCAGCAGACTGACAGGGATTGCCACTGAAGCTTTCTTT. Translation: CASRLTGIATEAFF. V gene TRBV28 combines with J gene TRBJ1-1; 7 nucleotides align to TRBD1. V was pared by 6 bases and J by 4 bases, with 8 bases of the junction left unmatched. The CDR3 is 14 amino acids. Germline CDR1 and CDR2: MDHEN and SYDVKM.

V usage is TRBV7-2 and J usage is TRBJ1-6; D perhaps matches TRBD1 (5 bases). Germline V gives CDR1 SGHTA, CDR2 FQGNSA. This CDR3 comprises 16 residues. Trimming removed 4 bases from V and 5 bases from J, with 15 bases in between. The CDR3, as DNA: TGTGCCAGCAGCTCCCTACAGACAGTCGATAATTCACCCCTCCACTTT. Protein sequence: CASSSLQTVDNSPLHF.

V and J are TRBV5-4 and TRBJ1-1, with D unclear. Germline CDR1 and CDR2: SGHNT and YYREEE (reference sequence). V lost 4 bases, J lost 1 base, and 14 bases lay in between. There are 15 residues in the CDR3. CDR3 sequence: CASSTIQTSNTEAFF. The DNA of the CDR3 is TGTGCCAGCAGCACCATACAAACTTCGAACACTGAAGCTTTCTTT. Combining the CDR3 with reference TRBV5-4 and TRBJ1-1 gives the whole variable domain ETGVTQSPTHLIKTRGQQVTLRCSSQSGHNTVSWYQQALGQGPQFIFQYYREEENGRGNFPPRFSGLQFPNYSSELNVNALELDDSALYLCASSTIQTSNTEAFFGQGTRLTVV.

The rearrangement uses TRBV5-6 and TRBJ2-7; D perhaps matches TRBD1 (6 bases). The CDR3 loop spans 13 amino acids. Per the germline V gene, CDR1 is SGHDT and CDR2 is YYEEEE. The V end lost 4 bases, the J end lost 3 bases, and 11 bases lay between the germline ends. The CDR3 DNA follows: TGTGCCAGCAGCGGGGACATCTTCTACGAGCAGTACTTC. This gives the protein CASSGDIFYEQYF.

The chain recombines TRBV7-2 with TRBJ1-6; 7 bases line up with TRBD1. This CDR3 has 16 residues. The germline gives CDR1 SGHTA, CDR2 FQGNSA. J lost 0 bases, V lost 1 base, and 0 bases had no gene match. The CDR3 nucleotides read TGTGCCAGCAGCTTAGACAGGGGCTCCTATAATTCACCCCTCCACTTT. Translating it yields CASSLDRGSYNSPLHF.

This clone was observed a handful of times. The chain carries TRBV7-8 and TRBJ1-6; 7 bases are a match to TRBD1. The V gene end was trimmed by 5 bases and the J gene end by 10 bases; junction bases not matched to a gene: 8. This CDR3 has 14 amino acids. Germline-derived CDR1 and CDR2 are SGHVS and FQNEAQ. CDR3 sequence reads: CASSPRQGGSPLHF. CDR3 coding DNA: TGTGCCAGCAGCCCTAGACAGGGAGGGTCACCCCTCCACTTT.

This chain joins TRBV25-1 and TRBJ1-2; 10 nucleotides match TRBD1. The CDR3 is made up of 16 amino acids. J was trimmed by 8 bases and V by 1 base; bases with no gene match: 10. Germline CDR1 reads MGHDK; CDR2 reads SYGVNS. The CDR3 DNA sequence: TGTGCCAGCAGTGAATTTGGGGACAGGGGCATTGACGGCTACACCTTC. It translates to CASSEFGDRGIDGYTF.

The chain recombines TRBV5-1 with TRBJ2-5; possibly TRBD1 for D (5 bases). The CDR3 has 15 residues. Per germline, CDR1 SGHRS and CDR2 YFSETQ. Trimming removed 0 bases at V and 4 bases at J, with 13 bases between. CDR3 sequence (DNA): TGCGCCAGCAGCTTGGAAAGGGGTCAGCCAGAGACCCAGTACTTC. Amino acids: CASSLERGQPETQYF.

This clone appeared once. The rearrangement uses TRBV4-3 and TRBJ2-7; unclear D gene. CDR1 is LGHNA and CDR2 is YSLEER in the germline V gene. V gave up 4 bases and J gave up 2 bases, with 12 bases separating them. CDR3 length: 14 residues. CDR3 loop: CASSPRVGTYEQYF. The CDR3 region has the DNA TGCGCCAGCAGCCCCCGTGTGGGAACCTACGAGCAGTACTTC.

By share, this clone ranks as medium-sized. V usage is TRBV15 and J usage is TRBJ2-1; D perhaps matches TRBD2 (6 bases). This CDR3 contains 14 residues. Germline V gene lookup returns CDR1 LNHNV and CDR2 YYDKDF (reference sequence). V lost 2 bases to trimming and J lost 7 bases, with 12 bases between them. DNA for the CDR3: TGTGCCACCAGCAGAAGACTAGTGAGAAATGAGCAGTTCTTC. Translation: CATSRRLVRNEQFF.

The chain joins TRBV6-6 to TRBJ2-1, with D possibly TRBD2 on 6 matching bases. CDR3 size: 14 residues. V was cut by 6 bases and J by 0 bases, with 9 bases left in between. The germline V gene has CDR1 MNHNY and CDR2 SVGAGI (reference sequence). CDR3 bases: TGTGCCAGCAGCCCCGGGGGCTCCTACAATGAGCAGTTCTTC. Translated: CASSPGGSYNEQFF.

The chain carries TRBV7-2 and TRBJ1-4; tentatively, D is TRBD1 (5 bases). Trimming removed 8 bases at V and 3 bases at J, with 19 bases between. This CDR3 region has 16 residues. The germline V gene has CDR1 SGHTA and CDR2 FQGNSA. CDR3 DNA sequence: TGTGCCAGCGCTTTTGCGGGGGGGTTCGCTAATGAAAAACTGTTTTTT. This codes for CASAFAGGFANEKLFF. Full variable domain (remainder filled in from reference TRBV7-2 and TRBJ1-4): GAGVSQSPSNKVTEKGKDVELRCDPISGHTALYWYRQSLGQGLEFLIYFQGNSAPDKSGLPSDRFSAERTGGSVSTLTIQRTQQEDSAVYLCASAFAGGFANEKLFFGSGTQLSVL.

The chain carries TRBV27 and TRBJ1-2, with no clear D. This CDR3 has 15 residues. Trimming pared 4 bases from V and 1 base from J, leaving 13 bases between. The germline gives CDR1 MNHEY, CDR2 SMNVEV (reference sequence). CDR3 DNA: TGTGCCAGCAGTTCCCTGGCTTACGTTAACTATGGCTACACCTTC. It specifies CASSSLAYVNYGYTF.

The chain carries TRBV18 and TRBJ2-5; no definite D call. The CDR3 runs to 15 residues. V was clipped by 1 base and J by 1 base, with 10 bases between them. Germline CDR1 KGHSH, CDR2 LQKENI. Here the CDR3 reads CASSPLSMVQETQYF. CDR3 DNA sequence: TGTGCCAGCTCACCACTGAGCATGGTCCAAGAGACCCAGTACTTC. The full variable domain, with the rest looked up from reference TRBV18 and TRBJ2-5, is NAGVMQNPRHLVRRRGQEARLRCSPMKGHSHVYWYRQLPEEGLKFMVYLQKENIIDESGMPKERFSAEFPKEGPSILRIQQVVRGDSAAYFCASSPLSMVQETQYFGPGTRLLVL.

V gene TRBV19 combines with J gene TRBJ2-2; 13 nucleotides align to TRBD2. CDR3 length: 17 residues. CDR1 is LNHDA, CDR2 SQIVND, per germline (reference sequence). V lost 4 bases, J lost 7 bases, and 9 bases stayed unmatched. Here the CDR3 reads CASSRITSGGAGGELFF. The CDR3 DNA reads TGTGCCAGTAGTAGAATTACTAGCGGGGGGGCCGGCGGGGAGCTGTTTTTT.